The 15 T cell receptor beta chains listed next were all sequenced from one sample in a study of blood T cell repertoires in COVID-19. Assay used: immunoSEQ multiplex PCR; TCRdb lists only in-frame clones, some missing. The table has 160,000 or so clones, roughly 90% seen once; the top ten hold 0.95% to 1.5%. The sequencing input was PBMCs or T cells enriched from blood (not recorded which). These receptors were obtained from a human donor with acute COVID-19. The donor label of this sample is uncertain.

This sequence joins TRBV27 and TRBJ2-7, with 8 positions matching TRBD1. This CDR3 is 14 amino acids long. The V segment lost 3 bases and the J segment 6 bases; nucleotides outside the gene matches: 7. CDR1 and CDR2 from the germline V gene are MNHEY and SMNVEV (reference sequence). The CDR3 here is CASSFGQGAGEQYF. CDR3 in DNA: TGTGCCAGCAGTTTCGGACAGGGAGCAGGCGAGCAGTACTTC.

V and J are TRBV25-1 and TRBJ1-3; no clear D gene. Per germline, CDR1 MGHDK and CDR2 SYGVNS. This CDR3 has 17 residues. Trimming removed 4 bases from V and 0 bases from J, with 16 bases in between. The CDR3 here is CASSGRGWRHSGNTIYF. The CDR3 nucleotides are TGTGCCAGCAGTGGACGGGGTTGGCGGCACTCTGGAAACACCATATATTTT. Combining the CDR3 with reference TRBV25-1 and TRBJ1-3 gives the whole variable domain EADIYQTPRYLVIGTGKKITLECSQTMGHDKMYWYQQDPGMELHLIHYSYGVNSTEKGDLSSESTVSRIRTEHFPLTLESARPSHTSQYLCASSGRGWRHSGNTIYFGEGSWLTVV.

The chain combines TRBV9 with TRBJ2-1; D is unclear. The CDR3 runs to 13 residues. Germline lookup yields CDR1 SGDLS and CDR2 YYNGEE. V shed 0 bases and J shed 7 bases, with 8 bases lying between them. Written as DNA, the CDR3 is TGTGCCAGCAGCGTAGGTCTAGGAAATGAGCAGTTCTTC. Translated: CASSVGLGNEQFF. Full variable domain (outside the CDR3, taken from reference TRBV9 and TRBJ2-1): DSGVTQTPKHLITATGQRVTLRCSPRSGDLSVYWYQQSLDQGLQFLIQYYNGEERAKGNILERFSAQQFPDLHSELNLSSLELGDSALYFCASSVGLGNEQFFGPGTRLTVL.

CDR3 sequence (DNA): TGCGCCAGCAGCCAAGATTTCCGGGGACAGGGTGAAAATGAGCAGTTCTTC. It yields the protein CASSQDFRGQGENEQFF. The genes are TRBV4-1 and TRBJ2-1, with TRBD1 matching 9 bases. The CDR3 has 17 amino acids. Germline-derived CDR1 and CDR2 are MGHRA and YSYEKL. With 0 bases clipped from V and 7 bases from J, the junction kept 10 bases outside the gene matches.

The chain uses TRBV30 and TRBJ2-7; the match to TRBD1 covers 8 bases. V shed 4 bases and J 3 bases; nucleotides not matched to a gene: 8. Germline V gives CDR1 GTSNPN, CDR2 SVGIG (reference sequence). The CDR3 is made up of 14 amino acids. The CDR3 coding sequence is TGTGCCTGGAAAACTGGACAGGGTAACTACGAGCAGTACTTC. Translating it yields CAWKTGQGNYEQYF.

CDR3 sequence: CASTRHGDTGELFF. The CDR3 bases are TGTGCCAGCACCAGACACGGGGACACCGGGGAGCTGTTTTTT. This rearrangement joins TRBV9 to TRBJ2-2; possibly TRBD2 for D (5 bases). Germline V gene data show CDR1 as SGDLS and CDR2 as YYNGEE. The CDR3 runs to 14 residues. Trimming took 6 bases from V and 3 from J, leaving 12 bases between them.

The chain joins TRBV6-2 or TRBV6-3 to TRBJ2-5, with 9 bases aligning to TRBD1. The length of the CDR3 is 14 residues. Losses at the gene ends were 6 bases for V and 5 bases for J; bases not matched to a gene: 7. Per germline, CDR1 MNHEY and CDR2 SVGEGT. The CDR3 spells CASSHTGTGETQYF. CDR3 DNA sequence: TGTGCCAGCAGCCATACCGGGACAGGGGAGACCCAGTACTTC.

The chain couples TRBV10-2 to TRBJ2-1; D is possibly TRBD1 (6 bases). This CDR3 is 16 amino acids long. Germline V gene lookup returns CDR1 WSHSY and CDR2 SAAADI. V lost 3 bases to trimming and J lost 8 bases, with 20 bases between them. CDR3 region: CASSERRGRSLYEQFF. CDR3 sequence (DNA): TGCGCCAGCAGTGAACGCAGGGGTAGGTCGTTGTATGAGCAGTTCTTC.

The chain combines TRBV20-1 with TRBJ2-5, with D possibly TRBD2 on 7 matching bases. This CDR3 contains 15 residues. V gave up 3 bases and J gave up 7 bases, with 21 bases separating them. Germline V gene sequence: CDR1 DFQATT, CDR2 SNEGSKA (reference sequence). The CDR3 coding sequence is TGCAGTGCTAGTGGACCGCAGGAAGGGGGGGGGACCCAGTACTTC. Amino acids: CSASGPQEGGGTQYF.

This clone was seen only once. The chain links TRBV5-1 to TRBJ2-2, with 7 bases lining up with TRBD2. The germline V gene encodes CDR1 SGHRS and CDR2 YFSETQ. V lost 7 bases, J lost 0 bases, and 9 bases stayed unmatched. CDR3 size: 16 residues. This CDR3 is CASLAPGGTNTGELFF. CDR3 DNA sequence: TGCGCCAGCCTTGCCCCCGGGGGGACGAACACCGGGGAGCTGTTTTTT.

The chain uses TRBV12-3 or TRBV12-4 and TRBJ1-3, with D uncertain. This CDR3 comprises 13 residues. V lost 8 bases and J 2 bases, leaving 10 bases between the germline ends. The CDR3 sequence is CASGRGTGNTIYF. CDR3 DNA sequence: TGTGCCAGCGGGAGAGGGACTGGAAACACCATATATTTT.

V usage is TRBV3-1 (or the pseudogene TRBV3-2) and J usage is TRBJ2-3, with 8 nucleotides matching TRBD2. Germline-derived CDR1 and CDR2 are LGHDT and YNNKEL (reference sequence). Germline trimming cut 4 bases from V and 1 base from J; bases unmatched to any gene: 7. This CDR3 spans 16 amino acids. CDR3 DNA: TGTGCCAGCAGCCGACGTAGCGGGGAAGGCACAGATACGCAGTATTTT. It encodes CASSRRSGEGTDTQYF.

The chain carries TRBV11-2 and TRBJ1-3; 8 bases fit TRBD1. The CDR3 totals 19 residues. Germline CDR1 is SGHAT and CDR2 is FQNNGV. V lost 1 base to trimming and J lost 0 bases; unmatched junction nucleotides: 11. CDR3 region: CASSLGSPTGAISGNTIYF. For the CDR3, the DNA is TGTGCCAGCAGCTTAGGGAGCCCGACAGGGGCAATCTCTGGAAACACCATATATTTT.

This clone was picked up one time. The rearrangement joins TRBV5-4 to TRBJ2-3; TRBD1 matches 9 bases. This CDR3 spans 14 amino acids. CDR1 and CDR2 (germline): SGHNT, YYREEE (reference sequence). V lost 4 bases and J lost 4; bases outside the gene matches: 4. The CDR3 coding sequence is TGTGCCAGCAGCCCGGGACAGGGTCCAGATACGCAGTATTTT. Protein product: CASSPGQGPDTQYF.

This clone appeared a few times. V usage is TRBV30 and J usage is TRBJ1-2; perhaps TRBD1 as D (5 bases). The CDR3 is 11 amino acids. The germline V gene has CDR1 GTSNPN and CDR2 SVGIG (reference sequence). V lost 5 bases, J lost 2 bases, and 6 bases lay in between. In nucleotides, the CDR3 is TGTGCCTGGGGGGCCAACTATGGCTACACCTTC. This translates into CAWGANYGYTF.